One and the same sample provided the 9 T cell receptor beta chains below, sequenced in a study of siplizumab effects on memory and regulatory T cells. Profiled with immunoSEQ multiplex PCR; TCRdb holds only in-frame clones, not every one. Among 50,000 to 75,000 clones, roughly 96% were seen once, and the ten largest hold about 0.1%. The specimen sequenced was naive CD8+ T cells sorted from blood. Receptors were obtained from a human donor in good health.

J is TRBJ2-3 and V is TRBV9; D is perhaps TRBD1 (6 bases). This CDR3 has 17 amino acids. Trimming took 0 bases from V and 3 from J, leaving 17 bases between them. Germline V gene sequence: CDR1 SGDLS, CDR2 YYNGEE. CDR3 nucleotide sequence: TGTGCCAGCAGCGTAGGTTGGGTGGGGGCAGCAACAGATACGCAGTATTTT. This translates into CASSVGWVGAATDTQYF.

This chain uses TRBV28 with TRBJ2-1; D is unresolved. V lost 1 base, J lost 8 bases, and 12 bases lay in between. Germline CDR1 and CDR2: MDHEN and SYDVKM. The CDR3 runs to 14 residues. In DNA, the CDR3 is TGTGCCAGCAGTTTATCGAAGGGTGGAGATGAGCAGTTCTTC. It encodes CASSLSKGGDEQFF.

The rearrangement joins TRBV19 to TRBJ1-5, with 8 bases lining up with TRBD1. This CDR3 comprises 14 residues. Germline V lookup: CDR1 LNHDA, CDR2 SQIVND (reference sequence). J lost 7 bases, V lost 7 bases, and 9 bases had no gene match. The CDR3 DNA reads as TGTGCCAGTATACCAGGGGGCTCTGACCAGCCCCAGCATTTT. This sequence encodes CASIPGGSDQPQHF.

The chain joins TRBV13 to TRBJ2-7; TRBD2 matches at 7 bases. Trimming removed 5 bases from V and 2 bases from J; junction bases left unmatched: 6. The CDR3 runs to 14 residues. In germline, CDR1 is PRHDT, CDR2 FYEKMQ (reference sequence). CDR3: CASSPPSGPYEQYF. As DNA, the CDR3 is TGTGCCAGCAGCCCTCCTAGCGGTCCCTACGAGCAGTACTTC.

V is TRBV23-1 and J is TRBJ2-7, with TRBD2 matching 10 bases. TRBV23-1 is assigned to the ORF class and has an uncertain function. The CDR3 extends over 16 amino acids. The V gene end was trimmed by 0 bases and the J gene end by 4 bases; junction bases not matched to a gene: 6. Here the CDR3 reads CASSQSRAGGVYEQYF. As DNA, the CDR3 is TGCGCCAGCAGTCAATCACGAGCGGGGGGGGTATACGAGCAGTACTTC.

This clone was seen a single time. The chain joins TRBV27 to TRBJ1-5; 8 bases map to TRBD1. Germline CDR1 reads MNHEY; CDR2 reads SMNVEV (reference sequence). Unmatched junction bases numbered 5, after V lost 5 bases and J lost 5 bases. This CDR3 is 14 amino acids long. For the CDR3, the DNA is TGTGCCAGCAGTCCCGGGACAGGACATCAGCCCCAGCATTTT. Its protein product is CASSPGTGHQPQHF.

The CDR3, as DNA: TGTGCCAGCAGCTTAGGAGAGACAGGGTCCTCCTACGAGCAGTACTTC. It encodes CASSLGETGSSYEQYF. This rearrangement joins TRBV11-2 to TRBJ2-7; 7 bases align to TRBD1. Trimming at V came to 1 base and at J to 0 bases, leaving 6 bases not matched to a gene. The CDR3 runs 16 residues. CDR1 and CDR2 (germline): SGHAT, FQNNGV.

The chain joins TRBV7-2 to TRBJ2-7; no clear D. Germline values: CDR1 SGHTA, CDR2 FQGNSA. Trimming took 5 bases from V and 7 from J, leaving 12 bases between them. This CDR3 is 12 amino acids long. In DNA, the CDR3 is TGTGCCAGCAGCAACACTGGGTGGGAGCAGTACTTC. It codes for CASSNTGWEQYF.

The rearrangement uses TRBV29-1 and TRBJ2-7; 9 bases agree with TRBD1. The V segment lost 1 base and the J segment 2 bases; nucleotides outside the gene matches: 6. The CDR3 totals 15 residues. CDR1 is SQVTM, CDR2 ANQGSEA, per germline. The CDR3 DNA reads TGCAGCGTTGAAGTGACAGGGGGGGTTCCCTACGAGCAGTACTTC. Its translation is CSVEVTGGVPYEQYF.